Given below is one T cell receptor beta chain in context. The data belong to a study of post-analysis software for immune sequencing data. As for the study in general: Progressive-relapsing, secondary progressive and relapsing-remitting multiple sclerosis were among the disease courses included.

Each TCR beta cDNA library carried unique molecular identifiers. With roughly 0.85 to 11 million T cells as the source, approximately 450,000 cDNA molecules resulted. TCRdb redid the calling of the PCR reads with MiXCR, one entry per CDR3 protein. The table has 430,000 or so distinct CDR3 sequences, 30% to 40% seen once. Input material: blood. The TCR comes from a girl under 10 years old with multiple sclerosis.

This CDR3 is CASSLVAVSTEAFF. In DNA form, the CDR3 reads TGTGCCAGCAGCTTAGTGGCGGTGAGCACTGAAGCTTTCTTT. The chain carries TRBV7-9 and TRBJ1-1; D gene uncertain. CDR1 SEHNR and CDR2 FQNEAQ come from the germline V gene (reference sequence). Trimming shortened V by 1 base and J by 4 bases, and 10 bases separated the two germline ends. The CDR3 is 14 amino acids.